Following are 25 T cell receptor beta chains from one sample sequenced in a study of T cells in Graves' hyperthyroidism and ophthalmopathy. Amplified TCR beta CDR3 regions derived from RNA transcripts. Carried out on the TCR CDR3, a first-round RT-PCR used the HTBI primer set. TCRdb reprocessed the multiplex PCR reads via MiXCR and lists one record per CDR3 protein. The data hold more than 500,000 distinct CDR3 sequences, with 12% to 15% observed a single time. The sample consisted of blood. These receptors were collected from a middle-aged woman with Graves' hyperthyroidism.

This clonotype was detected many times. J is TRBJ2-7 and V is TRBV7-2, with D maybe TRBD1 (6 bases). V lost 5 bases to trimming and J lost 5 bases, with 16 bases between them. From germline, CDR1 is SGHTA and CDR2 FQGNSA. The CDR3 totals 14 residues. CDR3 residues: CASSRQALGDEQYF. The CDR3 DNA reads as TGTGCCAGCAGCCGACAGGCTCTGGGGGACGAGCAGTACTTC.

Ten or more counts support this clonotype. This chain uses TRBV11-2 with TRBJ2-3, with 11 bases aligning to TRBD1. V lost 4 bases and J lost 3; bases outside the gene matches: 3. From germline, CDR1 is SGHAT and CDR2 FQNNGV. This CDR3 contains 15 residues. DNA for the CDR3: TGTGCCAGCAGCTCAGGACAGGGGGCTACAGATACGCAGTATTTT. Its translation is CASSSGQGATDTQYF.

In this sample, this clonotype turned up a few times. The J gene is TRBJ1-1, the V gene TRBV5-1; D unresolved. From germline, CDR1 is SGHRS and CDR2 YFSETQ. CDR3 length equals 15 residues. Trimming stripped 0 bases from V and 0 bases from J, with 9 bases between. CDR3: CASSLDGLLNTEAFF. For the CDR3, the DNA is TGCGCCAGCAGCTTGGACGGACTGTTGAACACTGAAGCTTTCTTT.

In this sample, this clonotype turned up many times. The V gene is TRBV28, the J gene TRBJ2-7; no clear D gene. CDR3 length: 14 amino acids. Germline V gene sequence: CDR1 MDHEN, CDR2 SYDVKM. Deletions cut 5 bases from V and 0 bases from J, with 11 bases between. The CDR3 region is CASSPEFDSYEQYF. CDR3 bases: TGTGCCAGCAGTCCCGAGTTCGACTCCTACGAGCAGTACTTC.

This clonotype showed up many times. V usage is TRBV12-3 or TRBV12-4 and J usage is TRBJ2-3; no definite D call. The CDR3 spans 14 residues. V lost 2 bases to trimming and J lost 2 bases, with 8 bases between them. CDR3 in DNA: TGTGCCAGCAGTTTAAGGCAGAACACAGATACGCAGTATTTT. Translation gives CASSLRQNTDTQYF.

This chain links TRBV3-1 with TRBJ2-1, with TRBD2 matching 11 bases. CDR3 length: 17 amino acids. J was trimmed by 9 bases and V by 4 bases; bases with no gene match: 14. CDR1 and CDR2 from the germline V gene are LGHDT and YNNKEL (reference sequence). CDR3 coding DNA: TGTGCCAGCAGCCGCCTACCTAGCGGGAGGCCCGAAAGTGAGCAGTTCTTC. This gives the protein CASSRLPSGRPESEQFF.

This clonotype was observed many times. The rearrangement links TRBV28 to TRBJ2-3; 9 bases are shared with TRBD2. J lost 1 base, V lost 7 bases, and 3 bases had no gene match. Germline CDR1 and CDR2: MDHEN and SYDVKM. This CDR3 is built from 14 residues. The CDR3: CASTPSGGTDTQYF. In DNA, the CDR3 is TGTGCCAGCACTCCTAGCGGGGGCACAGATACGCAGTATTTT. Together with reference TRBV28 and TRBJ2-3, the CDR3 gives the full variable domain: DVKVTQSSRYLVKRTGEKVFLECVQDMDHENMFWYRQDPGLGLRLIYFSYDVKMKEKGDIPEGYSVSREKKERFSLILESASTNQTSMYLCASTPSGGTDTQYFGPGTRLTVL.

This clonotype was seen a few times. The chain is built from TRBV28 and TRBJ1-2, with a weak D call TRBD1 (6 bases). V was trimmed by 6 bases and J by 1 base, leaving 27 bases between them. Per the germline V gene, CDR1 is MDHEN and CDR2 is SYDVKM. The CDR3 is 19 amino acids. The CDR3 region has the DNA TGTGCCAGCAGCCGTGGCGGTCTAATAACAGGGTCGGATAACTATGGCTACACCTTC. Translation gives CASSRGGLITGSDNYGYTF.

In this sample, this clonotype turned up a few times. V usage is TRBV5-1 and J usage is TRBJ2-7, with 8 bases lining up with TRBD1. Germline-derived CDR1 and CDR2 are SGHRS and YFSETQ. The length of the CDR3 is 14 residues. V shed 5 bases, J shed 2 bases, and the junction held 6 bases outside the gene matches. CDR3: CASRLRTGPYEQYF. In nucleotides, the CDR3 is TGCGCCAGCAGACTCCGGACAGGGCCCTACGAGCAGTACTTC.

This chain's CDR3 is CASEEGAGTEAFF. CDR3 DNA: TGTGCCAGCGAGGAGGGAGCGGGGACTGAAGCTTTCTTT. J is TRBJ1-1 and V is TRBV25-1; no reliable D call. CDR1 MGHDK and CDR2 SYGVNS come from the germline V gene. This CDR3 has 13 amino acids. V was pared by 8 bases and J by 5 bases, with 15 bases between.

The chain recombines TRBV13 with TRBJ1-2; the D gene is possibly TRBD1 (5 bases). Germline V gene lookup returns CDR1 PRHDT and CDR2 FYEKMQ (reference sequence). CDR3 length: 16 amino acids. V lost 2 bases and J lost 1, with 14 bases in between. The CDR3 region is CASSLKTASFNYGYTF. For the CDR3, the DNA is TGTGCCAGCAGCTTAAAGACAGCTTCCTTTAACTATGGCTACACCTTC.

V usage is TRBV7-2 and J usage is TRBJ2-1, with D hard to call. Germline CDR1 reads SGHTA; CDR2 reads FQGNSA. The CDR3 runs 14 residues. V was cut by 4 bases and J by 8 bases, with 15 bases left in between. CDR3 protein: CASSSRVVTHEQFF. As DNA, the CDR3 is TGTGCCAGCAGCTCCCGGGTGGTCACTCATGAGCAGTTCTTC. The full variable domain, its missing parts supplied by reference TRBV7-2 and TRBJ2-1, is GAGVSQSPSNKVTEKGKDVELRCDPISGHTALYWYRQSLGQGLEFLIYFQGNSAPDKSGLPSDRFSAERTGGSVSTLTIQRTQQEDSAVYLCASSSRVVTHEQFFGPGTRLTVL.

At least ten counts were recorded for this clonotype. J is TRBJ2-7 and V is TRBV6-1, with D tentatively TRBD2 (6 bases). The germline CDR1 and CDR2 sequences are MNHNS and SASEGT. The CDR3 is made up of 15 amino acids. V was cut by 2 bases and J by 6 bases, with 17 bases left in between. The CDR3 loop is CASSEISGSYGEQYF. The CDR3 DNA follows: TGTGCCAGCAGTGAAATCTCCGGGAGTTACGGCGAGCAGTACTTC.

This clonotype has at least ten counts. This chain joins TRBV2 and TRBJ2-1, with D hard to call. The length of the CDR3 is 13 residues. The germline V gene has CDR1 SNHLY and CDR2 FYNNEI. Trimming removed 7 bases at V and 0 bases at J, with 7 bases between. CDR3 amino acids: CASTESSYNEQFF. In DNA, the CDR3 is TGTGCCAGCACTGAGAGCTCCTACAATGAGCAGTTCTTC.

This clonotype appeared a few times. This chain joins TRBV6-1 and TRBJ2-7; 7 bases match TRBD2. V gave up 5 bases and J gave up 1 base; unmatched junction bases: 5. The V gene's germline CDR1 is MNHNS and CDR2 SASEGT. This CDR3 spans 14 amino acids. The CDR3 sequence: CASSPAGVSYEQYF. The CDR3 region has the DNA TGTGCCAGCAGTCCCGCGGGGGTGTCCTACGAGCAGTACTTC.

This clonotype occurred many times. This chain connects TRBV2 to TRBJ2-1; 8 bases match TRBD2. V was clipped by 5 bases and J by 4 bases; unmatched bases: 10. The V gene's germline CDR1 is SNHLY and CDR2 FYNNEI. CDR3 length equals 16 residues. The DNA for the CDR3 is TGTGCCAGCAGTTCGGTAGCGGGACCACGGTACAATGAGCAGTTCTTC. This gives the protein CASSSVAGPRYNEQFF.

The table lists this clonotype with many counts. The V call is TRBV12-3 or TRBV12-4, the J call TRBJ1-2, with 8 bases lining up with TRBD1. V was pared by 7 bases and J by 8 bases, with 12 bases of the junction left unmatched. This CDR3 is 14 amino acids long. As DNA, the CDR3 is TGTGCCAGCACTTCAGGTCAGGGGGCTTTCGGCTACACCTTC. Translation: CASTSGQGAFGYTF.

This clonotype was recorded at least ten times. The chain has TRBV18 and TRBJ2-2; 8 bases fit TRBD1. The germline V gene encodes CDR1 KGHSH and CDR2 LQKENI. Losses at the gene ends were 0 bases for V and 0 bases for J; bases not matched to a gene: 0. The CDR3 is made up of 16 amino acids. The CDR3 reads CASSPPGQANTGELFF. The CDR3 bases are TGTGCCAGCTCACCACCGGGACAGGCGAACACCGGGGAGCTGTTTTTT.

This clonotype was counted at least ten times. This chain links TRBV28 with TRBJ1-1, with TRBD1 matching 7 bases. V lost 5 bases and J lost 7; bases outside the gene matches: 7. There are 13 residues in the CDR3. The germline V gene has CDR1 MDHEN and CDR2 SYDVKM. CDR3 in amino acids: CASSNRDSYEAFF. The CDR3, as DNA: TGTGCCAGCAGTAACCGGGACAGCTATGAAGCTTTCTTT.

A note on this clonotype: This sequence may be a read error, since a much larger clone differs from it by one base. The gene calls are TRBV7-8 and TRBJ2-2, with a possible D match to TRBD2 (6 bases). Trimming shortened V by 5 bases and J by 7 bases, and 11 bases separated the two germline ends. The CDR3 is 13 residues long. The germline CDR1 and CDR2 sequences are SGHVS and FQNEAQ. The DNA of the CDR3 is TGTGCCAGCAGCCCGACTAGGGACGGGGAGCTGTTTTTT. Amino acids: CASSPTRDGELFF.

The CDR3 bases are TGTGCCAGCAGCTTGGAAGGTAGCGGGAGCCGCCAAGAGACCCAGTACTTC. It encodes CASSLEGSGSRQETQYF. The chain recombines TRBV5-4 with TRBJ2-5; 9 nucleotides agree with TRBD2. There are 17 residues in the CDR3. Germline-derived CDR1 and CDR2 are SGHNT and YYREEE (reference sequence). V shed 0 bases, J shed 1 base, and the junction held 7 bases outside the gene matches.

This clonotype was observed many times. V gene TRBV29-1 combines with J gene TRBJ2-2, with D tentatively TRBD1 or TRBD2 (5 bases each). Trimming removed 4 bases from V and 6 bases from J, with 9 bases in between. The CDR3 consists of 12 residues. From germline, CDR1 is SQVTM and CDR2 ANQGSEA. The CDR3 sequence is CSVGLGPGELFF. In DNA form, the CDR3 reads TGCAGCGTTGGGCTGGGACCCGGGGAGCTGTTTTTT.

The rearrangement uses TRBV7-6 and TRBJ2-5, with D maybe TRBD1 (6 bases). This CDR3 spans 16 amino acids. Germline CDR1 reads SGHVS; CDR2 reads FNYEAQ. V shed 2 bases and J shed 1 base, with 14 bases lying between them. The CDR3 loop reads CASSLRAGAFQETQYF. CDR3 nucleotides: TGTGCCAGCAGCTTACGGGCAGGGGCCTTCCAAGAGACCCAGTACTTC.

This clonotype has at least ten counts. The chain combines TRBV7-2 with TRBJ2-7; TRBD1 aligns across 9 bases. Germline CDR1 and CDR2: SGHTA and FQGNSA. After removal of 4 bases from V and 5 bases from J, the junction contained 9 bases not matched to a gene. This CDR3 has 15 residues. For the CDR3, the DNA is TGTGCCAGCAGCTCCGACCCCGGGACAGGGAACGAGCAGTACTTC. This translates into CASSSDPGTGNEQYF.

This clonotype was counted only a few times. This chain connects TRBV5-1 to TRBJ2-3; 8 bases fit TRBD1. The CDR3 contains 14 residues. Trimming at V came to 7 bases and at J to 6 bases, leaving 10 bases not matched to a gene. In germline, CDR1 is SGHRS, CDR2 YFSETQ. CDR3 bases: TGCGCCAGCCATCCAGGGGGCGCGACGGATACGCAGTATTTT. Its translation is CASHPGGATDTQYF.